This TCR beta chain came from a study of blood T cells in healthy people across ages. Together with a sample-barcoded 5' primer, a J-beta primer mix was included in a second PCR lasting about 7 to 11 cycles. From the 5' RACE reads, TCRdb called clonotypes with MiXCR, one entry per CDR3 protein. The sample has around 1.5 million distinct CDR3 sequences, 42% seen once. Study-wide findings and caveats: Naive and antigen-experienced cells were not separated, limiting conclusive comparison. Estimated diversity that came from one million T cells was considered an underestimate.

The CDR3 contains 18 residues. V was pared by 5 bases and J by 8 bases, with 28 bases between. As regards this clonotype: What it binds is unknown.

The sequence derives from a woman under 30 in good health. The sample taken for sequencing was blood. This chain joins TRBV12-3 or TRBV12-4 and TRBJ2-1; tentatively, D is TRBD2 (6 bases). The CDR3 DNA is TGTGCCAGCAGTCGATTGGGGAGAAATCGACTAGGGGTCGATGAGCAGTTCTTC. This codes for CASSRLGRNRLGVDEQFF.